This entry features one T cell receptor beta chain sequence. CDR3 length equals 15 residues. Germline lookup yields CDR1 MRHNA and CDR2 SNTAGT. V lost 3 bases to trimming and J lost 2 bases; unmatched junction nucleotides: 0. This specimen belongs to a study of blood T cell repertoires in COVID-19. Assay: immunoSEQ multiplex PCR; the TCRdb copy retains only in-frame clones and omits some. The table records roughly 200,000 clones, roughly 79% of them present only once. Sample: peripheral blood. The chain employs TRBV6-4 and TRBJ2-1, with TRBD2 matching 11 bases. The receptor was derived from a woman aged 40 to 55 with COVID-19, enrolled during active disease. The CDR3 DNA is TGTGCCAGCAGTGAGACTAGCGGGACCTACAATGAGCAGTTCTTC. Amino acid sequence: CASSETSGTYNEQFF.